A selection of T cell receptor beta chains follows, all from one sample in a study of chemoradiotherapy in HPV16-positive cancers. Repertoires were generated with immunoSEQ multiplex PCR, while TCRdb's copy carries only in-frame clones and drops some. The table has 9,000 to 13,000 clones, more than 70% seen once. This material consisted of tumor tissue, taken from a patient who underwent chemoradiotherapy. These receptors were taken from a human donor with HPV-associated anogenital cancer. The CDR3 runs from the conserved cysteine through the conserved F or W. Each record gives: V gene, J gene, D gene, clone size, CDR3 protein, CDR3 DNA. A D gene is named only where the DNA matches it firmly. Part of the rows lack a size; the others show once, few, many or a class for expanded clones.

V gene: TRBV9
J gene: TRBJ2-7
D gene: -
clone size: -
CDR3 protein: CASSPTGDYYEQYF
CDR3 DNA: TGTGCCAGCAGCCCCACGGGTGATTATTACGAGCAGTACTTC

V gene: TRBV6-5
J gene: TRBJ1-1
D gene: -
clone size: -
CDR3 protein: CASHLKGGAEAFF
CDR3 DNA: TGTGCCAGCCACTTAAAGGGGGGCGCTGAAGCTTTCTTT

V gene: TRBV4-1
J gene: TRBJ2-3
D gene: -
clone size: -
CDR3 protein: CASSRRTGTDTQYF
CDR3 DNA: TGCGCCAGCAGCCGGAGGACAGGCACAGATACGCAGTATTTT

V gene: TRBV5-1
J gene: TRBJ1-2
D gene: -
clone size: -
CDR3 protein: CASSSAIRGLSGYTF
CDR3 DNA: TGCGCCAGCAGCTCAGCCATCCGGGGACTCTCTGGCTACACCTTC

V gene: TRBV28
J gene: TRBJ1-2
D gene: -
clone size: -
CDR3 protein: CASSFPAPYGYTF
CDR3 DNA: TGTGCCAGCAGTTTCCCAGCCCCCTATGGCTACACCTTC

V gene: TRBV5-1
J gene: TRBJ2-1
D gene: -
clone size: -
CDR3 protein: CASSLDSSYNEQFF
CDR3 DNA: TGCGCCAGCAGTCTGGACAGCTCCTACAATGAGCAGTTCTTC

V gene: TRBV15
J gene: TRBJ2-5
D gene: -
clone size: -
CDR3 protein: CATSRDSGLQETQYF
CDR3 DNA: TGTGCCACCAGCAGAGATTCGGGACTCCAAGAGACCCAGTACTTC

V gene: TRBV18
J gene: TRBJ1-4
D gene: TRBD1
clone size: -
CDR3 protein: CASSPTRTGPTNEKLFF
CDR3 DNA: TGTGCCAGCTCACCCACGAGGACAGGGCCAACTAATGAAAAACTGTTTTTT

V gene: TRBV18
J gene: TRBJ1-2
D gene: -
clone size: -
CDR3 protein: CASSRTSNYGYTF
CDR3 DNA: TGTGCCAGCTCACGGACTTCTAACTATGGCTACACCTTC

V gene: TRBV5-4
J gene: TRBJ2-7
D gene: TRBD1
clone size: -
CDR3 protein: CASSPFGQGDFEQYF
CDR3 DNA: TGTGCCAGCAGCCCCTTTGGACAGGGGGATTTCGAGCAGTACTTC

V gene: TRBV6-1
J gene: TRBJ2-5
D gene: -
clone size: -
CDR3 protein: CASTRGPRGTQYF
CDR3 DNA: TGTGCCAGCACCCGCGGGCCCCGAGGGACCCAGTACTTC

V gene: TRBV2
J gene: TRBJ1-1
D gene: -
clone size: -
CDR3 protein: CASSEAGGNTEAFF
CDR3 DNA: TGTGCCAGCAGTGAAGCTGGGGGCAACACTGAAGCTTTCTTT

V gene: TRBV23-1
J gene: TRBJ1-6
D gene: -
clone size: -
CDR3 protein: CASSLLCSPLHF
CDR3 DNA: TGCGCCAGCAGTCTGTTGTGTTCACCCCTCCACTTT

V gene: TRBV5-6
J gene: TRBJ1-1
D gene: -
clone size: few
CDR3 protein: CASSTLDVNTEAFF
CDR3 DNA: TGTGCCAGCAGCACCTTGGACGTGAACACTGAAGCTTTCTTT

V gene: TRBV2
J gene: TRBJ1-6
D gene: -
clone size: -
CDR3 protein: CASRNEGSYNSPLHF
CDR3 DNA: TGTGCCAGCCGAAACGAGGGTTCCTATAATTCACCCCTCCACTTT

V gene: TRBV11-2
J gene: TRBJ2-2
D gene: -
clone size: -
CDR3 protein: CASSLGVNTGELFF
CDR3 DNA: TGTGCCAGCAGCTTAGGGGTTAACACCGGGGAGCTGTTTTTT

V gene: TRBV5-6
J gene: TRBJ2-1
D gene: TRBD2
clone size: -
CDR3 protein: CASSLVRLAGSPSYNEQFF
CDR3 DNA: TGTGCCAGCAGCTTGGTTCGGCTAGCGGGGAGTCCCTCCTACAATGAGCAGTTCTTC

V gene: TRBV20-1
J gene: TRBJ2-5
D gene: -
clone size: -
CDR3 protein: CSARLETQYF
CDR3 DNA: TGCAGTGCTAGACTAGAGACCCAGTACTTC

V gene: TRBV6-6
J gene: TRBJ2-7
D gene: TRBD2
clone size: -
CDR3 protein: CASSYSPSGTYEQYF
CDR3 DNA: TGTGCCAGCAGTTACTCGCCTAGCGGGACCTACGAGCAGTACTTC

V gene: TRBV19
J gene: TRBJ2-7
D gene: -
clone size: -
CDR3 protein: CASSIAHHRVWEQYF
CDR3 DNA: TGTGCCAGTAGTATAGCCCACCACAGGGTTTGGGAGCAGTACTTC

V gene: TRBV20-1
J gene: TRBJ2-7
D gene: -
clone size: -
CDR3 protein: CSASPSPEQYF
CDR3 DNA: TGCAGTGCTAGCCCCAGCCCCGAGCAGTACTTC

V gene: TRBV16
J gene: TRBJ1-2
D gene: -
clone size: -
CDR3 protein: CASSQGNFYGYTF
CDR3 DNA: TGTGCCAGCAGCCAGGGCAATTTCTATGGCTACACCTTC

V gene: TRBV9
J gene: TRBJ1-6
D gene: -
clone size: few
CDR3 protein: CASSVGAPDPLHF
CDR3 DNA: TGTGCCAGCAGCGTAGGGGCCCCCGATCCCCTCCACTTT

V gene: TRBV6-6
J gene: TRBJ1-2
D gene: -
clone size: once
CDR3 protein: CASSYSARDYGYTF
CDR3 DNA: TGTGCCAGCAGTTACTCGGCCAGGGACTATGGCTACACCTTC

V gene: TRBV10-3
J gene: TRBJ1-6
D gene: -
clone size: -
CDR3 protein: CAIRDIHNSPLHF
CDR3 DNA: TGTGCCATCAGAGACATTCATAATTCACCCCTCCACTTT

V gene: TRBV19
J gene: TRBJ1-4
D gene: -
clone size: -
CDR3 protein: CASSSLLERGQGPENEKLFF
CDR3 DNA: TGTGCCAGTAGTTCACTTCTCGAAAGGGGACAAGGACCGGAGAATGAAAAACTGTTTTTT

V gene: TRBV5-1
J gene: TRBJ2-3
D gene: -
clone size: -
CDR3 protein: CASSSRPLTSSTDTQYF
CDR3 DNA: TGCGCCAGCAGCTCACGACCGCTGACCTCTAGCACAGATACGCAGTATTTT

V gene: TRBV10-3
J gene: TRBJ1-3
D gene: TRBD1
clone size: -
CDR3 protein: CAISGQGLAGNTIYF
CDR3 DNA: TGTGCCATCAGTGGACAGGGGCTTGCTGGAAACACCATATATTTT

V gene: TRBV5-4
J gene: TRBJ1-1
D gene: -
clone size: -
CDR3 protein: CASSEDLLGTEAFF
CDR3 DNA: TGTGCCAGCAGCGAGGACCTATTAGGCACTGAAGCTTTCTTT

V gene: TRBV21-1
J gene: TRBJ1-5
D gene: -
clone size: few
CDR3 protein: CAIHPGACNQPQHF
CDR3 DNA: TGTGCCATCCATCCAGGGGCGTGCAATCAGCCCCAGCATTTT

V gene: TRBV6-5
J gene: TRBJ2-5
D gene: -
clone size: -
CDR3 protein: CASSRTAQETQYF
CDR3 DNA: TGTGCCAGCAGCCGGACAGCGCAAGAGACCCAGTACTTC

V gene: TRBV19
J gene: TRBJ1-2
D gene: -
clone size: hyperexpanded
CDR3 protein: CASSIIQLGDGLYGYTF
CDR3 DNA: TGTGCCAGTAGTATAATCCAATTGGGTGATGGACTCTATGGCTACACCTTC

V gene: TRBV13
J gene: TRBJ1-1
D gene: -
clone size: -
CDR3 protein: CASSSPTANTEAFF
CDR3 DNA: TGTGCCAGCAGCTCCCCGACAGCGAACACTGAAGCTTTCTTT

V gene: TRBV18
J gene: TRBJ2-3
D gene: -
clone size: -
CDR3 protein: CASSPSRGGTDTQYF
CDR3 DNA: TGTGCCAGCTCACCCTCGCGGGGCGGGACAGATACGCAGTATTTT

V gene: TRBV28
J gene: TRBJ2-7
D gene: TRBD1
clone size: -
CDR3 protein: CASSFLGGGTGLYEQYF
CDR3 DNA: TGTGCCAGCAGTTTTTTGGGAGGAGGGACAGGCCTCTACGAGCAGTACTTC

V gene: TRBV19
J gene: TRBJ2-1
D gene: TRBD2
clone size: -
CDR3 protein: CASSPKAPGGSSYNEQFF
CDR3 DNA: TGTGCCAGTAGTCCCAAAGCCCCGGGGGGGAGCTCCTACAATGAGCAGTTCTTC

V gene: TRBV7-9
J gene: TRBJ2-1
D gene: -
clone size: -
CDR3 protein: CASRRWGEQFF
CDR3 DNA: TGTGCCAGCAGGCGTTGGGGTGAGCAGTTCTTC

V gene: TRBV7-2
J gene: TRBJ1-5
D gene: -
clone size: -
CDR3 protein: CASSLAGPNQPQHF
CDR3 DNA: TGTGCCAGCAGCTTAGCTGGGCCTAATCAGCCCCAGCATTTT

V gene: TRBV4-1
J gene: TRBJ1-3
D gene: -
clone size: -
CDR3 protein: CASSQVSGSGNTIYF
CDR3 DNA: TGCGCCAGCAGCCAAGTTTCAGGGTCTGGAAACACCATATATTTT

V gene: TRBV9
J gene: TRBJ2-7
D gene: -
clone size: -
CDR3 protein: CASSVEGRYYEQYF
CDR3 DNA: TGTGCCAGCAGCGTAGAGGGCAGGTACTACGAGCAGTACTTC

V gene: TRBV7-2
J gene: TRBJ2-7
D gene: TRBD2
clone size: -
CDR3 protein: CASSLVGGGASYEQYF
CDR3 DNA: TGTGCCAGCAGCTTAGTCGGCGGGGGGGCCTCCTACGAGCAGTACTTC

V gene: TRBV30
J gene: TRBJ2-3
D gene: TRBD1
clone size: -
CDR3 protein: CAWSLPRTGATDTQYF
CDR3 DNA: TGTGCCTGGAGTCTGCCCCGGACAGGGGCCACAGATACGCAGTATTTT

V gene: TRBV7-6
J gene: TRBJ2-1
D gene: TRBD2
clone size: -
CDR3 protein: CASSPNLAGVTEQFF
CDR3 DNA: TGTGCCAGCAGCCCGAATCTAGCGGGGGTTACTGAGCAGTTCTTC

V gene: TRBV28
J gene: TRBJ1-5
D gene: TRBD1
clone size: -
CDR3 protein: CASSSAGGSQPQHF
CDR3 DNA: TGTGCCAGCAGTTCTGCAGGGGGCAGTCAGCCCCAGCATTTT

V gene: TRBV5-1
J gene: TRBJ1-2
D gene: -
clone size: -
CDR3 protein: CASSLSTGLGGYTF
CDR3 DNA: TGCGCCAGCAGCTTGTCCACAGGGCTGGGTGGCTACACCTTC

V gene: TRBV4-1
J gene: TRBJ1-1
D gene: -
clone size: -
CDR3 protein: CASSQDQDRSTEAFF
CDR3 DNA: TGCGCCAGCAGCCAAGATCAGGACAGATCCACTGAAGCTTTCTTT

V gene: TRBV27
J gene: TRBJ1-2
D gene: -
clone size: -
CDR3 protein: CASSARGGYGYTF
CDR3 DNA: TGTGCCAGCAGCGCCCGGGGGGGTTATGGCTACACCTTC

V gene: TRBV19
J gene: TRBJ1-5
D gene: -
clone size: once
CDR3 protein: CASSLTLQPQHF
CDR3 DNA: TGTGCCAGTAGCTTAACACTACAGCCCCAGCATTTT

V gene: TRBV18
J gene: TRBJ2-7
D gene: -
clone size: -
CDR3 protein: CASSPAATYEQYF
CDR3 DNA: TGTGCCAGCTCACCGGCAGCCACCTACGAGCAGTACTTC

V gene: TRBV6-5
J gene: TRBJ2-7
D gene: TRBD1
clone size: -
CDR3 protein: CASSRDSGSYEQYF
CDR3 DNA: TGTGCCAGCAGCCGGGACAGCGGCTCCTACGAGCAGTACTTC

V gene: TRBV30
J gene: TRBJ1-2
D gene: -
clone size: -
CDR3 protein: CAWSGGSGYTF
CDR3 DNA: TGTGCCTGGAGTGGAGGGTCCGGCTACACCTTC

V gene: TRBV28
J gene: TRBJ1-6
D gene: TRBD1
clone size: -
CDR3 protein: CASSGTATNSPLHF
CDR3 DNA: TGTGCCAGCAGTGGGACAGCCACCAATTCACCCCTCCACTTT

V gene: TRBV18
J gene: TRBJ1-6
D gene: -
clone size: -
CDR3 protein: CASSRELNSPLHF
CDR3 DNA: TGTGCCAGCTCACGAGAGCTTAATTCACCCCTCCACTTT

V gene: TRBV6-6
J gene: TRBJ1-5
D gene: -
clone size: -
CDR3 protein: CASSYPTGNQPQHF
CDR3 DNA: TGTGCCAGCAGTTACCCGACGGGAAATCAGCCCCAGCATTTT

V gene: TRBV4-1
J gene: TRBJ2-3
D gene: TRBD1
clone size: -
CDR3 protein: CASSLHHQGVADTQYF
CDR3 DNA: TGCGCCAGCAGCCTCCACCATCAGGGGGTCGCGGATACGCAGTATTTT

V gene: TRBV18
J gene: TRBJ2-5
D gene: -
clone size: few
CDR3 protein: CASSLSEATETQYF
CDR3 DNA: TGTGCCAGCTCACTTTCGGAGGCTACGGAGACCCAGTACTTC

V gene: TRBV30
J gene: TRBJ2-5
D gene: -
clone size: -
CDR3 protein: CAWTSGQETQYF
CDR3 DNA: TGTGCCTGGACCTCGGGACAAGAGACCCAGTACTTC

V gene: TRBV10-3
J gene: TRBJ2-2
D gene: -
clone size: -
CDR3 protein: CAIAVSNTGELFF
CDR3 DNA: TGTGCCATAGCTGTGAGTAACACCGGGGAGCTGTTTTTT